The entry below gives a single T cell receptor (beta chain) sequence along with its context. Sequence at one end of the junction differs from germline and may be a read error. This entry comes from a study of human T cells and chemical hapten exposure. Study-wide context: The variation in per-sample TCR yields arose mainly from small differences in pooled library volumes.

In the source study's methods: Sample TCR totals centred on a median of around 93,000, ranging roughly 23,224 to 700,000. TCRdb fed the 5' RACE reads into MiXCR, producing one record per CDR3 protein. In this record, the V and J calls reflect TCRdb's handling and not the investigators' own analysis. The profile shows 110,000 or so distinct CDR3 sequences, approximately 19% of them singletons. CDR1 is MNHEY, CDR2 SMNVEV, per germline (reference sequence). The CDR3 loop spans 16 amino acids. Someone pulled total RNA out of unfractionated whole blood. This TCR was sampled from a human donor in good health. V gene TRBV27 combines with J gene TRBJ2-3; 9 bases map to TRBD1. This CDR3 is CASRLYRGRISDTQYF. DNA of the CDR3: TGTGCCAGCAGGTTATACAGGGGGCGGATTTCTGATACGCAGTATTTT.